The present T cell receptor beta chain was sequenced within a study of T cells in Graves' hyperthyroidism and ophthalmopathy. Regarding the study as a whole: Appearing also in blood were most of the thyroid clonotypes expanded above 0.001. A model using 13 V-J features told ophthalmopathy apart from stable hyperthyroidism.

Not enrolled were patients with uncontrolled infection, other autoimmune disease, pregnancy or lactation. For the diagnoses, clinical symptoms, serum thyroxine and TRAb, thyroid ultrasound and orbital computed tomography were used. With regard to this clonotype: The antigen remains undetermined.

V was trimmed by 8 bases and J by 2 bases, leaving 12 bases between them. CDR1 is MDHEN, CDR2 SYDVKM, per germline. CDR3 length equals 13 residues. TCR beta CDR3 region amplification was performed from RNA transcripts. During a first-round RT-PCR of the TCR CDR3, the HTBI primer set was used. TCRdb independently ran MiXCR on the multiplex PCR reads; one entry per CDR3 protein. The data contain approximately 520,000 distinct CDR3 sequences, approximately 25% of them seen just once; the ten biggest clones take up about 11%. The sequenced sample consisted of blood. The rearrangement links TRBV28 to TRBJ2-5; D could derive from TRBD1 or TRBD2 (5 bases each). This TCR came from a woman aged 25-40 years with Graves' ophthalmopathy. DNA of the CDR3: TGTGCCAGCGTTCCGGGACGGCAAGAGACCCAGTACTTC. Protein sequence: CASVPGRQETQYF.